The 17 T cell receptor beta chains below come from one sample, sequenced in a study of metastatic and nonmetastatic thyroid tumors. Via MiXCR, TCRdb re-called the PCR reads. Seen here are 30,000 to 45,000 clones, more than 20% observed once, and the top ten hold around a sixth. The entire patient cohort was treatment-naive prior to thyroid surgery. Sample: blood. These receptors all stem from a female donor with papillary thyroid cancer or a benign thyroid nodule (not recorded which). Some clones in this sample may be carry-over from other donors' samples.

In this sample, this clone turned up many times. The chain is built from TRBV3-1 and TRBJ2-2; 7 nucleotides line up with TRBD1. V was clipped by 5 bases and J by 3 bases; unmatched bases: 6. Germline CDR1 LGHDT, CDR2 YNNKEL (reference sequence). The CDR3 extends over 15 amino acids. CDR3 DNA: TGTGCCAGCAGCGCGCGACAGGGTCACACCGGGGAGCTGTTTTTT. Residues: CASSARQGHTGELFF.

V is TRBV6-2 or TRBV6-3 and J is TRBJ2-1; D is ambiguous. The CDR3 loop spans 14 amino acids. Germline assignment: CDR1 MNHEY and CDR2 SVGEGT. Trimming pared 0 bases from V and 4 bases from J, leaving 7 bases between. CDR3 residues: CASSYSSIYNEQFF. The CDR3 coding sequence is TGTGCCAGCAGTTACTCGAGCATATACAATGAGCAGTTCTTC.

This chain connects TRBV30 to TRBJ2-3, with TRBD2 matching over 12 bases. Germline CDR1 and CDR2: GTSNPN and SVGIG (reference sequence). There are 15 residues in the CDR3. The trim removed 5 bases at V and 3 bases at J, leaving 6 bases unmatched. Here the CDR3 reads CAWVRLAGVTDTQYF. The CDR3 DNA follows: TGTGCCTGGGTAAGACTAGCGGGAGTGACAGATACGCAGTATTTT.

This clone came up many times. Other DNA sequences from this sample encode an identical CDR3 as well. This chain joins TRBV12-3 or TRBV12-4 and TRBJ2-2; TRBD2 agrees at 8 bases. The CDR3 covers 17 residues. V was clipped by 2 bases and J by 2 bases; unmatched bases: 7. The CDR3 sequence is CASSLNPAGVNTGELFF. The CDR3, as DNA: TGTGCCAGCAGTTTAAACCCAGCGGGAGTTAACACCGGGGAGCTGTTTTTT.

In regard to this clone: The junction and the germline gene differ at one end; a read error may be behind it. The rearrangement links TRBV12-3 or TRBV12-4 to TRBJ1-1; D is undetermined. The CDR3 is made up of 14 amino acids. CDR3 sequence (DNA): TGTGCCAGCCATGTGGCAGCCGTTTCCACTGAATCTTTCTTT. This codes for CASHVAAVSTESFF.

The sample holds many counts of this clone. The rearrangement joins TRBV2 to TRBJ2-7; D call uncertain. The CDR3 is 14 amino acids. CDR1 and CDR2 (germline): SNHLY, FYNNEI. V lost 8 bases to trimming and J lost 0 bases, with 14 bases between them. The DNA for the CDR3 is TGTGCCAGCTTGACCGTAGGAAGCTCCTACGAGCAGTACTTC. The encoded protein is CASLTVGSSYEQYF.

About this clone itself: An end of the junction differs from the germline gene, which may be a read error. The genes are TRBV7-2 and TRBJ2-7; no firm D call. The CDR3 consists of 13 residues. Per the germline V gene, CDR1 is SGHTA and CDR2 is FQGNSA. The CDR3 reads CGSSPPSTPKQYF. The CDR3 region has the DNA TGTGGCAGCAGCCCCCCATCAACTCCAAAGCAGTACTTC.

This clone was seen repeatedly, ten times or more. CDR3 DNA: TGTGCCAGTAGTATAGATCGTAAGGGGTCAGGGCCCCAGCATTTT. Encoded protein: CASSIDRKGSGPQHF. The chain recombines TRBV19 with TRBJ1-5, with D perhaps matching TRBD1 (5 bases). CDR3 size: 15 residues. CDR1 LNHDA and CDR2 SQIVND come from the germline V gene (reference sequence). The ends were cut back, 0 bases at V and 9 bases at J, with 15 bases in the middle.

This clone was seen ten or more times. CDR3 in amino acids: CASSPPGGLIGYTF. CDR3 DNA: TGTGCCAGCTCACCACCGGGGGGGCTTATCGGCTACACCTTC. V and J are TRBV18 and TRBJ1-2, with D maybe TRBD1 (6 bases). The germline V gene has CDR1 KGHSH and CDR2 LQKENI. With 0 bases removed from V and 8 bases from J, the gap between germline ends came to 13 bases. CDR3 length: 14 residues. The full variable domain, rest sourced from reference TRBV18 and TRBJ1-2, is NAGVMQNPRHLVRRRGQEARLRCSPMKGHSHVYWYRQLPEEGLKFMVYLQKENIIDESGMPKERFSAEFPKEGPSILRIQQVVRGDSAAYFCASSPPGGLIGYTFGSGTRLTVV.

The chain is built from TRBV5-1 and TRBJ2-1; D is unclear. V lost 4 bases, J lost 3 bases, and 5 bases lay in between. There are 12 residues in the CDR3. Looked up from germline, CDR1 is SGHRS and CDR2 is YFSETQ. CDR3 DNA sequence: TGCGCCAGCAGCCTCGACTACAATGAGCAGTTCTTC. This gives the protein CASSLDYNEQFF.

This clone has just a few counts. The chain uses TRBV30 and TRBJ1-1; 7 nucleotides line up with TRBD1. V shed 2 bases and J 7 bases; nucleotides not matched to a gene: 10. From germline, CDR1 is GTSNPN and CDR2 SVGIG (reference sequence). The CDR3 length is 14 residues. CDR3 coding DNA: TGTGCCTGGAGTCCCCCGGGGTGGACAGGTGAAGCTTTCTTT. Its protein is CAWSPPGWTGEAFF.

There are a few counts of this clone. CDR3 amino acids: CSARDYSESSYEQYF. DNA of the CDR3: TGCAGTGCTAGGGACTACAGCGAAAGCTCCTACGAGCAGTACTTC. This sequence joins TRBV20-1 and TRBJ2-7; perhaps TRBD2 as D (6 bases). In germline, CDR1 is DFQATT, CDR2 SNEGSKA (reference sequence). Trimming took 3 bases from V and 0 from J, leaving 15 bases between them. The CDR3 spans 15 residues.

The sample holds a few counts of this clone. The V and J genes are TRBV20-1 and TRBJ2-1, with D possibly being TRBD2 (7 bases). The V gene lost 6 bases and the J gene lost 5 bases, with 20 bases spanning the gap. The germline V gene has CDR1 DFQATT and CDR2 SNEGSKA (reference sequence). The CDR3 length is 15 residues. This CDR3 reads CSARLLGGGHNEQFF. The CDR3 DNA is TGCAGTGCCCGACTATTAGGGGGAGGGCACAATGAGCAGTTCTTC.

By share, this clone ranks as medium-sized (0.01 to 0.1%). This rearrangement joins TRBV6-1 to TRBJ1-3, with 9 bases identical to TRBD1. Germline V gene lookup returns CDR1 MNHNS and CDR2 SASEGT. The CDR3 sequence is 15 residues long. J gave up 0 bases and V 6 bases, and 3 bases lay outside the gene matches. CDR3 bases: TGTGCCAGCAGACAGGGGGCCTTCTCTGGAAACACCATATATTTT. This sequence encodes CASRQGAFSGNTIYF.

This clone was counted many times. The rearrangement uses TRBV5-1 and TRBJ2-1; TRBD2 matches 11 bases. This CDR3 has 16 residues. V was pared by 0 bases and J by 4 bases, with 3 bases of the junction left unmatched. Germline assignment: CDR1 SGHRS and CDR2 YFSETQ. The CDR3 protein is CASSLVAGGTYNEQFF. The CDR3, as DNA: TGCGCCAGCAGCTTGGTAGCGGGAGGGACATACAATGAGCAGTTCTTC. Full variable domain (remainder filled in from reference TRBV5-1 and TRBJ2-1): KAGVTQTPRYLIKTRGQQVTLSCSPISGHRSVSWYQQTPGQGLQFLFEYFSETQRNKGNFPGRFSGRQFSNSRSEMNVSTLELGDSALYLCASSLVAGGTYNEQFFGPGTRLTVL.

This clone was recorded many times. J is TRBJ2-3 and V is TRBV24-1; 7 bases line up with TRBD2. The CDR3 runs to 18 residues. Germline-derived CDR1 and CDR2 are KGHDR and SFDVKD. V lost 4 bases to trimming and J lost 4 bases; unmatched junction nucleotides: 16. CDR3 nucleotide sequence: TGTGCCACCAGTGACGCGGGTGGGGGGGGAAATCGCGCAGATACGCAGTATTTT. It codes for CATSDAGGGGNRADTQYF.

CDR3 DNA: TGTGCCAGCTTGGCTAGCGTTTACGAGCAGTACTTC. It codes for CASLASVYEQYF. The chain links TRBV2 to TRBJ2-7, with D perhaps TRBD2 (6 bases). V was pared by 8 bases and J by 4 bases, with 12 bases between. Germline-derived CDR1 and CDR2 are SNHLY and FYNNEI. The CDR3 has 12 residues.